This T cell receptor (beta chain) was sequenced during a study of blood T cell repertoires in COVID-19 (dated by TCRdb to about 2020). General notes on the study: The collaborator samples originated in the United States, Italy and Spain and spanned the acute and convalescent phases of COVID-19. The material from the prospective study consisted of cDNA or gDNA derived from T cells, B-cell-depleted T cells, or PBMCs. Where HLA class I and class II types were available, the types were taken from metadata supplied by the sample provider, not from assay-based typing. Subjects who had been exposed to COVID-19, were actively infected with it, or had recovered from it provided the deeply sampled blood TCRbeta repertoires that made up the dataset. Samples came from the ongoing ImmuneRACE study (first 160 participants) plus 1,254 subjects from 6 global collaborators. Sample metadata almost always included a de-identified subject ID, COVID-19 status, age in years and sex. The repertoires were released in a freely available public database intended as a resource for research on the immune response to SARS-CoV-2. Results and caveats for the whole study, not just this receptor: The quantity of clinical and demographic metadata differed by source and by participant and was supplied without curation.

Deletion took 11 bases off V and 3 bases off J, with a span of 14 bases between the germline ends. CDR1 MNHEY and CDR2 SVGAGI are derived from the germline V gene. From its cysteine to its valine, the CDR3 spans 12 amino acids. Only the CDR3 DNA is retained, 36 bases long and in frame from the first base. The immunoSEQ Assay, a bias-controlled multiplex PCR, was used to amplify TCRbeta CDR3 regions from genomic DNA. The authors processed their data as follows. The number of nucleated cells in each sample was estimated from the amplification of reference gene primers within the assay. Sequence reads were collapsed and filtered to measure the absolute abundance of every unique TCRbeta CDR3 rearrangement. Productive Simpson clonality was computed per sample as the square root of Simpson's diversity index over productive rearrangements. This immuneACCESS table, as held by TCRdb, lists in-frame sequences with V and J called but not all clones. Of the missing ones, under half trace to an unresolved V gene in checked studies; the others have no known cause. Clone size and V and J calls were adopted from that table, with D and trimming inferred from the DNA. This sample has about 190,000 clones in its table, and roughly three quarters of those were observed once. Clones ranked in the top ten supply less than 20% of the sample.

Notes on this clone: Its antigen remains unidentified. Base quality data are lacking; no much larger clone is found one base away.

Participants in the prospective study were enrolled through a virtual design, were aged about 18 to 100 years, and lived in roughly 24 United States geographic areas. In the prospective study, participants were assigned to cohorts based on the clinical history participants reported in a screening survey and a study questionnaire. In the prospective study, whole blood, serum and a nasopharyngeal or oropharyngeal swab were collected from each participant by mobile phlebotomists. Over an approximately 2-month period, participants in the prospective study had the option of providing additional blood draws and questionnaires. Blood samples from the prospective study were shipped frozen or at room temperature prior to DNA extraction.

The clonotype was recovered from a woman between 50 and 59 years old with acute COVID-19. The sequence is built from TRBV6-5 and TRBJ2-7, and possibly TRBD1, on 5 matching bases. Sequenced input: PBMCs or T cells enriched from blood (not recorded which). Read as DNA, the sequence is TGTGCCTCATCGACAGATATCTACGAGCAGTACGTC. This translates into CASSTDIYEQYV.